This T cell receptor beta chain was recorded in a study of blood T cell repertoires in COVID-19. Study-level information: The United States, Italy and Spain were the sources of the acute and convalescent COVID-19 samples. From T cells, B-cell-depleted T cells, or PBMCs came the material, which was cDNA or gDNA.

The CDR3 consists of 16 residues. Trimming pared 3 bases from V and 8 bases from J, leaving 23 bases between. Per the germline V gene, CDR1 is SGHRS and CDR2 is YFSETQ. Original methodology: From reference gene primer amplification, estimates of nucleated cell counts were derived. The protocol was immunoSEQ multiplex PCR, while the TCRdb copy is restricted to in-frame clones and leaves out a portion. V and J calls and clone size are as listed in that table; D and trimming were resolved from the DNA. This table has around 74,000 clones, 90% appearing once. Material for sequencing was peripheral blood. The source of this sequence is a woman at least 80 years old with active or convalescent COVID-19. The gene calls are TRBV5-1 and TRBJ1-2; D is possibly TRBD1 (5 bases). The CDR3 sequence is CASSSSGFGLAEGYTF. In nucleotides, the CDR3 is TGCGCCAGCAGCTCGTCAGGGTTTGGGTTAGCTGAGGGCTACACCTTC.